This entry is about one T cell receptor beta chain. Its target is unknown. These data originate in a study of cytomegalovirus exposure and HLA in healthy donors. Study outcomes and limitations: Previously analyzed data showed that most TCR beta V segments were productive at a frequency of about 87% or about 30%. In vitro work confirmed that a few CMV-associated chains recognize CMV antigens.

In the PCR, 60 Vbeta and 13 Jbeta primers were used. Libraries were prepared by immunoSEQ multiplex PCR; TCRdb keeps only in-frame clonotypes and omits some of them. This sample has under 200,000 clones, with more than 70% found just once. V gave up 2 bases and J gave up 1 base; unmatched junction bases: 6. The germline V gene encodes CDR1 MNHEY and CDR2 SVGAGI. The CDR3 is made up of 16 amino acids. The V gene is TRBV6-5, the J gene TRBJ2-7; 9 bases match TRBD2. Sequencing used PBMCs. This sequence was found in a man in his sixties in good health and CMV-seronegative. CDR3 region: CASSYLAGGPSYEQYF. CDR3 in DNA: TGTGCCAGCAGTTACCTCGCGGGGGGGCCTTCCTACGAGCAGTACTTC.